These 28 T cell receptor beta chains were sequenced from one sample in a study of blood T cells in healthy people across ages. With a J-beta primer mix and a sample-barcoded 5' primer, a second PCR ran roughly 7 to 11 cycles. TCRdb reanalysed the 5' RACE reads using MiXCR and keeps one entry per CDR3 protein. The table lists hundreds of thousands of distinct CDR3 sequences, 25% to 35% of them singletons, with approximately 14% in the top ten. The sample consisted of blood. All receptors derive from a woman older than 75 in good health.

A remark on this clonotype: A much bigger clone sits one base away, suggesting this may be a read error. The chain links TRBV3-1 to TRBJ2-4; 8 nucleotides agree with TRBD2. This CDR3 region has 16 residues. Germline assignment: CDR1 LGHDT and CDR2 YNNKEL (reference sequence). V lost 0 bases to trimming and J lost 15 bases; unmatched junction nucleotides: 16. The CDR3 DNA is TGTGCCAGCAGCCAAGATGTTTCAGCGGGGGCCAAGACCCTGTACTTC. It encodes CASSQDVSAGAKTLYF.

The chain is built from TRBV11-1 and TRBJ1-6; a possible D gene is TRBD1 (5 bases). This CDR3 contains 15 residues. Germline V CDR1 and CDR2: SGHAT, FQDESV (reference sequence). V gave up 5 bases and J gave up 10 bases, with 18 bases separating them. In nucleotides, the CDR3 is TGTGCCAGCAGCCCCACGGCAGGGCGGGAGTCACCCCTCCACTTT. This gives the protein CASSPTAGRESPLHF.

This clonotype was detected ten times or more. V gene TRBV6-5 combines with J gene TRBJ2-1; the D is unclear. Germline V lookup: CDR1 MNHEY, CDR2 SVGAGI. The V gene lost 1 base and the J gene lost 2 bases, with 18 bases spanning the gap. The CDR3 consists of 18 residues. The CDR3 nucleotides read TGTGCCAGCAGTTACTTTCTCCCAGCGCCGAGTACCTACAATGAGCAGTTCTTC. It yields the protein CASSYFLPAPSTYNEQFF.

The genes are TRBV28 and TRBJ1-5, with 7 bases that match TRBD1. The CDR3 is 14 amino acids. Germline assignment: CDR1 MDHEN and CDR2 SYDVKM. V lost 5 bases to trimming and J lost 3 bases; unmatched junction nucleotides: 4. CDR3 DNA: TGTGCCAGCAGTGGGGACAGCCTCAATCAGCCCCAGCATTTT. Translation gives CASSGDSLNQPQHF.

The chain is built from TRBV19 and TRBJ1-1; 7 bases are a match to TRBD1. Germline-derived CDR1 and CDR2 are LNHDA and SQIVND (reference sequence). The CDR3 is made up of 17 amino acids. V lost 1 base and J lost 2; bases outside the gene matches: 10. CDR3 region: CASSIGWSRGGNTEAFF. DNA for the CDR3: TGTGCCAGTAGTATAGGCTGGTCCAGGGGGGGCAACACTGAAGCTTTCTTT. The complete variable domain, with remaining parts taken from reference TRBV19 and TRBJ1-1, reads DGGITQSPKYLFRKEGQNVTLSCEQNLNHDAMYWYRQDPGQGLRLIYYSQIVNDFQKGDIAEGYSVSREKKESFPLTVTSAQKNPTAFYLCASSIGWSRGGNTEAFFGQGTRLTVV.

Remarks on this clonotype: This sequence may be a read error, since a much larger clone differs from it by one base. This sequence joins TRBV20-1 and TRBJ1-2; a weak D match, TRBD1 (5 bases). The CDR3 contains 16 residues. With 0 bases removed from V and 3 bases from J, the gap between germline ends came to 17 bases. Per germline, CDR1 DFQATT and CDR2 SNEGSKA (reference sequence). For the CDR3, the DNA is TGCAGTGCTAGAGACACGCGGGGGGGGTGGGACTATGGCTACACCTTC. Its translation is CSARDTRGGWDYGYTF.

There are many counts of this clonotype. This chain connects TRBV25-1 to TRBJ1-5; the D is unclear. Germline CDR1 reads MGHDK; CDR2 reads SYGVNS. The CDR3 loop spans 15 amino acids. V lost 8 bases, J lost 0 bases, and 14 bases lay in between. The CDR3 sequence is CASGIIGYSNQPQHF. The CDR3 DNA reads TGTGCCAGCGGGATAATCGGGTATAGCAATCAGCCCCAGCATTTT.

Notes on this clonotype: The junction does not match germline at one end; this may be a read error. The gene calls are TRBV12-3 or TRBV12-4 and TRBJ2-3; a weak D match, TRBD2 (5 bases). The CDR3 covers 17 residues. The CDR3 coding sequence is TGTGCCAGCAGTTCGGGCGTCGGAGGCCAGAGCACAGATATGCAGTATTTT. Translated, it gives CASSSGVGGQSTDMQYF.

This clonotype occurred many times. The chain employs TRBV20-1 and TRBJ1-2; tentative D call: TRBD1 (6 bases). This CDR3 has 11 residues. Trimming removed 6 bases from V and 12 bases from J, with 17 bases in between. Per the germline V gene, CDR1 is DFQATT and CDR2 is SNEGSKA (reference sequence). CDR3 protein: CSALPGGAHTF. DNA for the CDR3: TGCAGTGCGCTACCCGGGGGGGCGCACACCTTC.

The chain links TRBV6-6 to TRBJ1-5; no firm D call. Trimming shortened V by 2 bases and J by 5 bases, and 13 bases separated the two germline ends. This CDR3 contains 15 residues. Germline V gene data show CDR1 as MNHNY and CDR2 as SVGAGI (reference sequence). The CDR3 loop reads CASSYPGLKDQPQHF. CDR3 sequence (DNA): TGTGCCAGCAGTTACCCCGGACTCAAGGATCAGCCCCAGCATTTT.

As for this clonotype: This may stem from a read error, because a much larger clone lies one nucleotide away. This chain connects TRBV4-1 to TRBJ2-2; 8 bases align to TRBD2. The CDR3 extends over 17 amino acids. The trim removed 1 base at V and 6 bases at J, leaving 10 bases unmatched. In germline, CDR1 is MGHRA, CDR2 YSYEKL. The CDR3 sequence is CASSQGSGRGGPGELFF. The CDR3 DNA follows: TGCGCCAGCAGCCAAGGCTCCGGGAGGGGAGGGCCCGGGGAGCTGTTTTTT.

CDR3 protein: CASRYRGITGELFF. The CDR3 DNA follows: TGTGCCAGCAGATACAGGGGAATCACCGGGGAGCTGTTTTTT. This rearrangement joins TRBV12-3 or TRBV12-4 to TRBJ2-2, with 7 nucleotides matching TRBD1. The CDR3 has 14 amino acids. The V gene end was trimmed by 6 bases and the J gene end by 4 bases; junction bases not matched to a gene: 5.

This clonotype showed up just once. The V gene is TRBV3-1, the J gene TRBJ2-3; TRBD1 matches at 9 bases. V shed 5 bases and J 5 bases; nucleotides not matched to a gene: 11. The germline V gene has CDR1 LGHDT and CDR2 YNNKEL (reference sequence). The CDR3 length is 16 residues. The CDR3 DNA reads TGTGCCAGCAGCTACAAGGGACAGGGCTTCTTAGATACGCAGTATTTT. Its protein is CASSYKGQGFLDTQYF.

In its sample, this clonotype was seen many times. In DNA form, the CDR3 reads TGTGCCATCAGTGACCGGGGACAGGGGGCGGATTCACCCCTCCACTTT. The encoded protein is CAISDRGQGADSPLHF. The V gene is TRBV10-3, the J gene TRBJ1-6; 12 bases are a match to TRBD1. The germline V gene encodes CDR1 ENHRY and CDR2 SYGVKD. The length of the CDR3 is 16 residues. V trimming: 3 bases; J trimming: 8 bases; junction bases outside the gene matches: 5.

The gene calls are TRBV29-1 and TRBJ2-5, with D perhaps assigned TRBD1 or TRBD2 (6 bases each). The end of the DNA is better explained by TRBJ2-7, so the J call may be wrong. Germline assignment: CDR1 SQVTM and CDR2 ANQGSEA. The CDR3 runs to 13 residues. In nucleotides, the CDR3 is TGCAGCGTTGGAGTGGGGGGCCGTTACGAGCAGTACTTC. Encoded protein: CSVGVGGRYEQYF.

This clonotype was counted at least ten times. The chain recombines TRBV7-9 with TRBJ2-1, with a tentative D call TRBD1 (5 bases). The V gene lost 0 bases and the J gene lost 5 bases, with 8 bases spanning the gap. Germline CDR1 is SEHNR and CDR2 is FQNEAQ (reference sequence). This CDR3 spans 14 amino acids. CDR3 in amino acids: CASSLAGANNEQFF. CDR3 DNA sequence: TGTGCCAGCAGCTTAGCAGGGGCTAACAATGAGCAGTTCTTC.

This clonotype was recorded at least ten times. The V gene is TRBV6-5, the J gene TRBJ2-6; D possibly uses TRBD1 or TRBD2 (5 bases each). The ends were cut back, 7 bases at V and 0 bases at J, with 19 bases in the middle. Per germline, CDR1 MNHEY and CDR2 SVGAGI. CDR3 length: 18 residues. CDR3 DNA sequence: TGTGCCAGCACTTCGAGCCGGGGACCTAGCTCTGGGGCCAACGTCCTGACTTTC. Protein product: CASTSSRGPSSGANVLTF.

The gene calls are TRBV2 and TRBJ1-4; D not certain. Looked up from germline, CDR1 is SNHLY and CDR2 is FYNNEI. This CDR3 has 13 amino acids. V was trimmed by 3 bases and J by 8 bases, leaving 10 bases between them. CDR3 amino acids: CASSDRVFEKLFF. CDR3 bases: TGTGCCAGCAGTGATAGGGTATTCGAAAAACTGTTTTTT.

This clonotype came up many times. The rearrangement joins TRBV6-6 to TRBJ2-7; D tentatively reads TRBD1 or TRBD2 (6 bases each). Germline CDR1 and CDR2: MNHNY and SVGAGI (reference sequence). V was pared by 3 bases and J by 3 bases, with 9 bases between. The CDR3 has 13 amino acids. CDR3 amino acids: CASSYEGGYEQYF. The CDR3 region has the DNA TGTGCCAGCAGTTATGAGGGGGGCTACGAGCAGTACTTC.

This clonotype was seen many times. This chain joins TRBV5-5 and TRBJ2-1; either TRBD1 or TRBD2 may fit D (5 bases each). Per germline, CDR1 SGHKS and CDR2 YYEKEE (reference sequence). This CDR3 has 16 amino acids. Trimming stripped 3 bases from V and 4 bases from J, with 17 bases between. The CDR3 coding sequence is TGTGCCAGCAGCTCGGAGACACCGGGACCGTACAATGAGCAGTTCTTC. Protein product: CASSSETPGPYNEQFF.

Many counts were recorded for this clonotype. The J gene is TRBJ1-2, the V gene TRBV7-9; D ambiguous. CDR3 length: 13 residues. V gave up 3 bases and J gave up 0 bases, with 5 bases separating them. Germline-derived CDR1 and CDR2 are SEHNR and FQNEAQ (reference sequence). The CDR3 region has the DNA TGTGCCAGCAGCTTTCCAGCTAACTATGGCTACACCTTC. This translates into CASSFPANYGYTF.

Details on this clonotype: A much larger clone lies one base from this, so it may be a read error. The CDR3 loop is CASSLEGGGGEQYF. DNA for the CDR3: TGCGCCAGCAGCTTGGAAGGGGGCGGGGGTGAGCAGTACTTC. V usage is TRBV5-1 and J usage is TRBJ2-5; D may correspond to TRBD1 or TRBD2 (7 bases each). Germline assignment: CDR1 SGHRS and CDR2 YFSETQ. The CDR3 loop spans 14 amino acids. The V end was cut by 0 bases, the J end by 11 bases, with 17 bases between.

This chain joins TRBV12-3 or TRBV12-4 and TRBJ2-3; tentatively, D is TRBD1 (6 bases). The CDR3 extends over 16 amino acids. Trimming took off 6 bases at V and 0 bases at J, with 16 bases between the two ends. The CDR3, as DNA: TGTGCCAGCAGCCTAGACAGGCAGTTGAGCACAGATACGCAGTATTTT. Encoded protein: CASSLDRQLSTDTQYF.

Remarks on this clonotype: Being one base from a much bigger clone, this may be a read error. CDR3 amino acids: CASRGGARAEQYF. In DNA, the CDR3 is TGTGCCAGCCGCGGAGGCGCCCGCGCGGAGCAGTACTTC. The chain recombines TRBV6-2 or TRBV6-3 with TRBJ2-5; a possible D gene is TRBD2 (5 bases). The CDR3 runs to 13 residues. Per the germline V gene, CDR1 is MNHEY and CDR2 is SVGEGT. Trimming left V 8 bases short and J 11 bases short, with 21 bases between.

This clonotype was seen many times. The rearrangement uses TRBV7-2 and TRBJ1-6; 9 bases line up with TRBD1. Losses at the gene ends were 4 bases for V and 9 bases for J; bases not matched to a gene: 7. CDR1 SGHTA and CDR2 FQGNSA come from the germline V gene. The CDR3 runs to 15 residues. The CDR3 nucleotides are TGTGCCAGCAGCTACAGGGGGCAAGTCTCTTCACCCCTCCACTTT. Protein product: CASSYRGQVSSPLHF.

As for this clonotype: A single base separates this from a much larger clone, so it may be a read error. V gene TRBV11-2 combines with J gene TRBJ2-4; TRBD1 or TRBD2 may be the D gene (5 bases each). The J call may not be correct, given that the DNA end is closer to TRBJ2-5. The CDR3 is 15 amino acids. The germline CDR1 and CDR2 sequences are SGHAT and FQNNGV. The CDR3 spells CASSLGPGLRGTQYF. The CDR3 DNA is TGTGCCAGCAGCTTAGGTCCAGGGTTGAGGGGGACCCAGTACTTC.

The chain links TRBV6-2 or TRBV6-3 to TRBJ2-3, with D possibly matching TRBD1 (6 bases). The V and J ends lost 2 bases and 2 bases respectively, with 14 bases between them. This CDR3 region has 16 residues. CDR1 MNHEY and CDR2 SVGEGT come from the germline V gene. In DNA, the CDR3 is TGTGCCAGCAGTTACGGACCGGGACAAAACACAGATACGCAGTATTTT. This translates into CASSYGPGQNTDTQYF.

Ten or more counts support this clonotype. J is TRBJ1-5 and V is TRBV3-1; a possible D gene is TRBD1 (6 bases). The CDR3 covers 15 residues. Per the germline V gene, CDR1 is LGHDT and CDR2 is YNNKEL (reference sequence). The ends were cut back, 4 bases at V and 0 bases at J, with 10 bases in the middle. DNA for the CDR3: TGTGCCAGCAGCCCCACAGGGAATAGCAATCAGCCCCAGCATTTT. It yields the protein CASSPTGNSNQPQHF.